The T cell receptor (beta chain) described here comes from a study of cytomegalovirus exposure and HLA in healthy donors. Whole-study results and caveats: The study labeled more than 150 TCR beta chains cytomegalovirus-associated. Some highly shared sequence variants likely arose as a pipeline artifact.

Concerning this clone: Its antigen is unidentified.

Use of 60 Vbeta and 13 Jbeta primers characterized the PCR. Profiling relied on immunoSEQ multiplex PCR, and the TCRdb table lists in-frame clones only, not all of them. The table records 150,000 to 200,000 clones, roughly 80% of them present only once. This CDR3 is built from 14 residues. Germline loops: CDR1 MNHEY, CDR2 SVGAGI. The J segment lost 15 bases and the V segment lost 2 bases, leaving 11 bases of the junction unmatched. The sequenced material came from PBMCs. V and J are TRBV6-5 and TRBJ1-5; 9 positions match TRBD1. This sequence originates from a man aged 50 to 59 in good health and CMV-seropositive. CDR3 in DNA: TGTGCCAGCAGTTACGGGTCCAAACAGGGGGCCCGGCATTTT. Protein product: CASSYGSKQGARHF.